One and the same sample provided the 27 T cell receptor beta chains below, sequenced in a study of CD8+CD57+ T cells in acquired aplastic anemia. Using genomic DNA as the template, TCR beta VDJ and CDR3 profiling was carried out. TCRdb re-analysed the reads in MiXCR, keeping a single row per CDR3 protein. The table lists a few hundred thousand distinct CDR3 sequences, approximately 60% of them singletons. The material sequenced was sorted CD4+, CD8+, or CD8+CD57+ T cells (not recorded which) from PBMCs. The receptor set was obtained from a human donor in good health.

For the CDR3, the DNA is TGTGCCAGCAGCTTTGCCGGGACAGGGTCTGACGAGCAGTACTTC. Encoded protein: CASSFAGTGSDEQYF. This sequence joins TRBV7-6 and TRBJ2-7; 9 nucleotides match TRBD1. The junction had 8 bases not matched to a gene; V was cut back by 3 bases and J by 5 bases. Per germline, CDR1 SGHVS and CDR2 FNYEAQ. The CDR3 runs 15 residues.

The chain carries TRBV25-1 and TRBJ1-3; D is possibly TRBD1 (5 bases). The CDR3 has 15 residues. Trimming shortened V by 2 bases and J by 2 bases, and 10 bases separated the two germline ends. Germline CDR1 reads MGHDK; CDR2 reads SYGVNS. CDR3 in amino acids: CASSEQGFTGNTIYF. DNA for the CDR3: TGTGCCAGCAGTGAACAGGGTTTTACTGGAAACACCATATATTTT.

In this sample, this clonotype turned up a few times. The rearrangement joins TRBV9 to TRBJ2-1; TRBD2 agrees at 8 bases. Losses at the gene ends were 1 base for V and 6 bases for J; bases not matched to a gene: 0. Looked up from germline, CDR1 is SGDLS and CDR2 is YYNGEE. The CDR3 is made up of 13 amino acids. The CDR3 DNA reads as TGTGCCAGCAGCGTAACTAGCGGCAATGAGCAGTTCTTC. It is translated as CASSVTSGNEQFF.

The chain employs TRBV9 and TRBJ2-7; D is possibly TRBD2 (7 bases). The CDR3 covers 15 residues. V lost 4 bases and J 2 bases, leaving 16 bases between the germline ends. Germline CDR1 SGDLS, CDR2 YYNGEE. The CDR3 loop is CASSQGGALTYEQYF. The CDR3 nucleotides are TGTGCCAGCAGCCAAGGGGGGGCCCTCACCTACGAGCAGTACTTC. Filled out from reference TRBV9 and TRBJ2-7, the complete variable domain reads DSGVTQTPKHLITATGQRVTLRCSPRSGDLSVYWYQQSLDQGLQFLIQYYNGEERAKGNILERFSAQQFPDLHSELNLSSLELGDSALYFCASSQGGALTYEQYFGPGTRLTVT.

The rearrangement joins TRBV19 to TRBJ2-7; 11 positions agree with TRBD1. After removal of 5 bases from V and 3 bases from J, the junction contained 6 bases not matched to a gene. The CDR3 spans 15 residues. Germline V gene sequence: CDR1 LNHDA, CDR2 SQIVND (reference sequence). CDR3 amino acids: CASSPWTGGHYEQYF. As DNA, the CDR3 is TGTGCCAGTAGTCCGTGGACAGGGGGCCACTACGAGCAGTACTTC. The whole variable domain, remainder taken from reference TRBV19 and TRBJ2-7, is DGGITQSPKYLFRKEGQNVTLSCEQNLNHDAMYWYRQDPGQGLRLIYYSQIVNDFQKGDIAEGYSVSREKKESFPLTVTSAQKNPTAFYLCASSPWTGGHYEQYFGPGTRLTVT.

Many counts were recorded for this clonotype. This chain links TRBV9 with TRBJ2-3; TRBD1 is a possible D gene (5 bases). The germline V gene encodes CDR1 SGDLS and CDR2 YYNGEE. This CDR3 is built from 13 residues. Trimming pared 0 bases from V and 10 bases from J, leaving 12 bases between. CDR3 region: CASSVVGQGAQYF. CDR3 bases: TGTGCCAGCAGCGTAGTGGGCCAAGGGGCGCAGTATTTT.

About this clonotype: This sequence may be a read error, since a much larger clone differs from it by one base. As the CDR3 is not closed by the conserved phenylalanine or tryptophan, this likely results from a read error. The chain combines TRBV14 with TRBJ2-7; no firm D call. CDR1 is SGHDN, CDR2 FVKESK, per germline. V lost 8 bases and J lost 2, with 16 bases in between. There are 14 residues in the CDR3. The CDR3 DNA reads TGTGCCAGCTCACCACCCGACTCGCCCTACGAGCAGTACTCC. Residues: CASSPPDSPYEQYS.

This clonotype came up a few times. The chain recombines TRBV6-5 with TRBJ2-3, with D uncertain. The germline V gene has CDR1 MNHEY and CDR2 SVGAGI. V was cut by 4 bases and J by 5 bases, with 4 bases left in between. The CDR3 has 11 residues. CDR3 sequence (DNA): TGTGCCAGCAGTTCAGGAGATACGCAGTATTTT. Protein sequence: CASSSGDTQYF.

V is TRBV10-3 and J is TRBJ1-6; D unresolved. CDR1 is ENHRY, CDR2 SYGVKD, per germline. The CDR3 is made up of 15 amino acids. V lost 5 bases, J lost 0 bases, and 8 bases lay in between. CDR3 bases: TGTGCCATCAGTCAGGACGGCTCCTATAATTCACCCCTCCACTTT. Translated, it gives CAISQDGSYNSPLHF.

The V call is TRBV5-1, the J call TRBJ1-2; possible D gene TRBD1, 6 bases. The CDR3 runs to 13 residues. The germline gives CDR1 SGHRS, CDR2 YFSETQ. With 4 bases removed from V and 7 bases from J, the gap between germline ends came to 14 bases. CDR3 coding DNA: TGCGCCAGCAGCGCCGGAACAGGGTTTGGCTACACCTTC. This translates into CASSAGTGFGYTF.

The V call is TRBV7-9, the J call TRBJ1-2; no clear D gene. V was clipped by 1 base and J by 6 bases, with 9 bases between them. The CDR3 has 13 residues. Germline CDR1 SEHNR, CDR2 FQNEAQ (reference sequence). The CDR3 loop reads CASSLVGLNGYTF. CDR3 coding DNA: TGTGCCAGCAGCTTAGTAGGACTAAATGGCTACACCTTC.

This rearrangement joins TRBV9 to TRBJ2-1; TRBD2 agrees at 15 bases. The DNA end is a closer match to TRBJ2-7, so the J assignment may be wrong. The germline V gene has CDR1 SGDLS and CDR2 YYNGEE. CDR3 length: 15 amino acids. The CDR3 DNA is TGTGCCAGCAGAGCCGGGACTAGCGGGGGGTACGAGCAGTACTTC. The encoded protein is CASRAGTSGGYEQYF.

The rearrangement links TRBV7-2 to TRBJ2-7; D could derive from TRBD1 or TRBD2 (5 bases each). CDR3 length: 15 residues. Germline CDR1 SGHTA, CDR2 FQGNSA. Trimming removed 4 bases from V and 3 bases from J, with 16 bases in between. CDR3 DNA sequence: TGTGCCAGCAGCTGGAGACGGGGCTTTCTCTACGAGCAGTACTTC. Amino acids: CASSWRRGFLYEQYF. The whole variable domain, filled in from reference TRBV7-2 and TRBJ2-7, reads GAGVSQSPSNKVTEKGKDVELRCDPISGHTALYWYRQSLGQGLEFLIYFQGNSAPDKSGLPSDRFSAERTGGSVSTLTIQRTQQEDSAVYLCASSWRRGFLYEQYFGPGTRLTVT.

This rearrangement joins TRBV20-1 to TRBJ1-5, with D unresolved. CDR3 size: 12 residues. V was clipped by 5 bases and J by 3 bases, with 8 bases between them. In germline, CDR1 is DFQATT, CDR2 SNEGSKA (reference sequence). The CDR3 loop reads CSAQEANQPQHF. Here the CDR3 DNA reads TGCAGTGCTCAGGAGGCCAATCAGCCCCAGCATTTT.

This sequence joins TRBV7-8 and TRBJ1-3; no clear D gene. CDR3 length: 18 amino acids. Germline values: CDR1 SGHVS, CDR2 FQNEAQ. Deletions cut 1 base from V and 0 bases from J, with 16 bases between. The DNA for the CDR3 is TGTGCCAGCAGCTTAGTGCAAGGACCTCTTAGCTCTGGAAACACCATATATTTT. It encodes CASSLVQGPLSSGNTIYF.

The V and J genes are TRBV20-1 and TRBJ1-2, with TRBD1 as a possible D gene (5 bases). Trimming shortened V by 5 bases and J by 6 bases, and 22 bases separated the two germline ends. Germline CDR1 and CDR2: DFQATT and SNEGSKA (reference sequence). The CDR3 length is 15 residues. CDR3 protein: CSADWGEGIADGYTF. The CDR3 DNA is TGCAGTGCTGATTGGGGCGAGGGGATCGCGGATGGCTACACCTTC.

The chain links TRBV12-3 or TRBV12-4 to TRBJ2-7; D possibly matches TRBD1 or TRBD2 (5 bases each). CDR3 length: 12 amino acids. V was trimmed by 8 bases and J by 2 bases, leaving 10 bases between them. CDR3 in DNA: TGTGCCAGCGGGGACGGGACCTACGAGCAGTACTTC. Translating gives CASGDGTYEQYF.

Details on this clonotype: Just one base apart from a much larger clone, this may be a read error. The chain links TRBV6-2 or TRBV6-3 to TRBJ2-7; 8 nucleotides align to TRBD2. CDR3 length: 14 residues. Germline V gene lookup returns CDR1 MNHEY and CDR2 SVGEGT. The CDR3 nucleotides read TGTGCCAGCAGTTCACGGACTAGCTCCTACAAGCAGTACTTC. Its translation: CASSSRTSSYKQYF.

This clonotype was counted at least ten times. CDR3 DNA: TGTGCCAGCAGTTTGGTGAGTCCAGGGGGTTACGAGCAGTACTTC. Encoded protein: CASSLVSPGGYEQYF. The chain combines TRBV27 with TRBJ2-7, with 7 bases matching TRBD1. In germline, CDR1 is MNHEY, CDR2 SMNVEV (reference sequence). The junction had 9 bases not matched to a gene; V was cut back by 3 bases and J by 4 bases. This CDR3 region has 15 residues.

This clonotype was observed a handful of times. This chain connects TRBV30 to TRBJ2-1; D perhaps matches TRBD1 (6 bases). Looked up from germline, CDR1 is GTSNPN and CDR2 is SVGIG (reference sequence). Trimming left V 0 bases short and J 4 bases short, with 25 bases between. This CDR3 has 19 residues. Here the CDR3 DNA reads TGTGCCTGGAGTGTATCGTTAAGGGTAGTTGGGACACTTTACAATGAGCAGTTCTTC. Its protein product is CAWSVSLRVVGTLYNEQFF.

There are many counts of this clonotype. The rearrangement joins TRBV7-3 to TRBJ2-2; 12 nucleotides line up with TRBD2. The CDR3 sequence is 17 residues long. The trim removed 5 bases at V and 6 bases at J, leaving 10 bases unmatched. Germline V gene lookup returns CDR1 SGHTA and CDR2 FQGTGA. The CDR3 nucleotides are TGTGCCAGCAGCCCGCGACTAGCGGGAGATTCTTCCGGGGAGCTGTTTTTT. Translating gives CASSPRLAGDSSGELFF.

As for this clonotype: This may be a read error, as it is one base from a much larger clone. The chain employs TRBV9 and TRBJ2-7; D is possibly TRBD1 or TRBD2 (5 bases each). Trimming cost V 3 bases and J 2 bases, with 9 bases left between them. From germline, CDR1 is SGDLS and CDR2 YYNGEE. The CDR3 loop spans 13 amino acids. CDR3 sequence: CASSAGTTYEQYF. For the CDR3, the DNA is TGTGCCAGCAGCGCCGGGACCACCTACGAGCAGTACTTC.

V is TRBV19 and J is TRBJ1-1; D may be TRBD1 (6 bases). CDR3 size: 14 residues. Trimming stripped 0 bases from V and 10 bases from J, with 15 bases between. Germline lookup yields CDR1 LNHDA and CDR2 SQIVND (reference sequence). In DNA, the CDR3 is TGTGCCAGTAGTATAGAAGTAACGGCACAGGGAGCTTTCTTT. As protein: CASSIEVTAQGAFF. The variable domain in full, with the rest retrieved from reference TRBV19 and TRBJ1-1, is DGGITQSPKYLFRKEGQNVTLSCEQNLNHDAMYWYRQDPGQGLRLIYYSQIVNDFQKGDIAEGYSVSREKKESFPLTVTSAQKNPTAFYLCASSIEVTAQGAFFGQGTRLTVV.

This clonotype was counted many times. The V gene is TRBV6-6, the J gene TRBJ2-7; TRBD1 matches 9 bases. V lost 5 bases to trimming and J lost 5 bases; unmatched junction nucleotides: 7. This CDR3 has 14 amino acids. Germline CDR1 MNHNY, CDR2 SVGAGI (reference sequence). Here the CDR3 DNA reads TGTGCCAGCAGTCCTAGGACAGGGGTGGACGAGCAGTACTTC. This sequence encodes CASSPRTGVDEQYF.

This clonotype was seen ten or more times. V is TRBV11-2 and J is TRBJ2-2; 7 bases match TRBD2. CDR3 length equals 12 residues. Germline CDR1 is SGHAT and CDR2 is FQNNGV. Trimming cost V 3 bases and J 8 bases; bases outside gene matches: 0. The CDR3 spells CASSFGGGELFF. The CDR3 DNA follows: TGTGCCAGCAGCTTCGGGGGGGGGGAGCTGTTTTTT.

A remark on this clonotype: Given a much more abundant clone one base away, this may be a read error. The chain combines TRBV5-4 with TRBJ2-1, with 7 bases matching TRBD2. Per the germline V gene, CDR1 is SGHNT and CDR2 is YYREEE (reference sequence). The V and J ends lost 4 bases and 4 bases, in that order; junction bases with no gene match: 11. CDR3 length: 16 residues. Here the CDR3 DNA reads TGTGCCAGCAGCCCCGCTCCCAGCGGGGCATACAATGAGCAGTTCTTC. Its translation: CASSPAPSGAYNEQFF.

This clonotype was seen a few times. The chain uses TRBV7-3 and TRBJ2-7; 9 bases agree with TRBD2. The V gene's germline CDR1 is SGHTA and CDR2 FQGTGA. V shed 5 bases, J shed 7 bases, and the junction held 12 bases outside the gene matches. This CDR3 spans 15 amino acids. In DNA form, the CDR3 reads TGTGCCAGCAGCCCAAGGGCTAGCGGGATAAGTGAGCAGTACTTC. This gives the protein CASSPRASGISEQYF.